This TCR beta chain appears in the sequencing data of a study of cytomegalovirus exposure and HLA in healthy donors (dated by TCRdb to the late 2010s). In terms of the full investigation: In an earlier analysis of approximately 500 of the donors, about 260 Gb of sequence data and 100 million or so unique TCR beta sequences from roughly 190 million T cells were reported. Approximately 330 gigabases of sequencing data and approximately 91 million unique TCR sequences made up an early release that covered under 750 HLA-typed donors. Of the roughly 410 genotyped donors, more than 75% were placed in the genetic ancestry cluster associated with self-reported Caucasian donors. The study aimed to test whether signatures of past pathogen exposure could be identified by cataloging public T cell receptors. The study used immunosequencing to profile the T cell repertoires of approximately 640 subjects and linked those repertoires to cytomegalovirus serostatus. A separate validation cohort of approximately 130 different subjects was used in addition to the approximately 670-subject first cohort. To predict cytomegalovirus infection status, the study combined high-throughput TCR immunosequencing, statistical association of individual TCRs with disease status, and machine learning. In a later analysis, previously published TCR beta repertoires from fewer than 750 donors were re-analyzed and high-resolution HLA genotyping was added so that TCR occurrence patterns could be studied. Rather than drawing on any new phenotypic data, the later analysis identified candidate immune exposures from TCR beta sequences and the way those sequences occurred across donors. An earlier analysis of 500 to 750 of the donors applied high-throughput TCR beta sequencing to assess whether each TCR beta V gene segment acted as functional or pseudogenic. Donor age, sex, ethnicity and CMV serostatus were collected together with the repertoire data. Genome-wide SNP genotypes for about three fifths of the roughly 670 donors were used in a later genetic analysis, which treated that subset as a discovery cohort. All discovery cohort repertoires had been generated on a single sequencing platform. Class I and class II HLA loci were covered by the typing at four-digit resolution. The number of donors typed differed by locus, with roughly 620-630 for A, B, C, DRB1 and DQB1, roughly 520 for DQA1, under 610 for DPA1, and around 450 for DPB1. Five DR-DQ haplotypes were treated as single units for association and clustering because of strong linkage in the cohort. Among a few hundred genotyped donors of the cohort, an average of roughly 240,000 unique TCR beta nucleotide sequences were sequenced per donor, around a sixth of them non-productive.

The cohort consisted of 600 or so healthy bone marrow donors. Cohort members were all nominally healthy when sampled, although unrecorded immune exposures were likely present. The donor tested CMV seronegative and was one of the 352 seronegative cohort members. Each donor provided a peripheral blood sample, and peripheral blood mononuclear cells were used for TCR beta sequencing. The Qiagen DNeasy Blood Extraction Kit was used to extract genomic DNA from the blood cell samples. Receptor libraries were prepared by the immunoSEQ multiplex PCR assay. A mixture of 60 forward primers for TCR Vbeta segments and 13 reverse primers for TCR Jbeta segments was used in the multiplex PCR. The CDR3 region of rearranged TCR beta genes was amplified from genomic DNA with a multiplex PCR assay. Amplified TCR beta libraries were sequenced as 87-base-pair reads on the Illumina HiSeq System. The study's processing was this. Across the 666 repertoires, a later analysis counted 75 million to 90 million unique TCR beta chains, 9.5 million to 12 million of which were shared by at least two donors. To remove PCR and sequencing errors, raw reads were error-corrected and collapsed into unique sequences using a nearest-neighbor algorithm that merged closely related sequences. V, D and J gene segments were assigned by aligning CDR3 sequences to IMGT reference sequences. For a sequence to be retained, a match of at least six nucleotides was required to both a V gene segment and a J gene segment. A rearrangement was called productive if the CDR3 had no stop codons and remained in frame with V and J, and every other rearrangement was called non-productive. CDR3 was defined by IMGT convention, running from the second conserved V-encoded cysteine to the conserved J-encoded phenylalanine. Sequences without an unambiguous match to a single V gene segment were excluded from the earlier analysis of a few hundred of the donors. In an earlier analysis of roughly 600 of the donors, a V segment was called functional when productive rearrangements were above 56.7%, and segregating when the standard deviation between donors exceeded 5%. To diagnose cytomegalovirus status from the catalog of TCR beta chain sequences, a statistical classification framework was built. A later analysis assigned V and J genes by comparing TCR nucleotide sequences with IMGT/GENE-DB human TR gene sequences. In a later analysis, CDR3 sequences and most-parsimonious VDJ recombination scenarios were assigned using the TCRdist pipeline. In a later analysis, each TCR beta chain was defined by its CDR3 amino acid sequence together with its V-gene family, and reads lacking a unique V-gene family were excluded. As a way to deal with suspected cross-contamination and a sequencing artifact, a later analysis dropped hundreds of nucleotide sequences that were highly shared and had low generation probability. In a later analysis, a clonal expansion index for each public chain was calculated from normalized within-repertoire ranks of inferred template counts. Generation probabilities in a later analysis came from a VDJ recombination model fitted to out-of-frame rearrangements, and those results were checked against IGoR. A later analysis scored TCR-TCR, TCR-HLA and TCR-CMV co-occurrence with hypergeometric tests, applying a repertoire-size bias correction to TCR pairs. A later analysis estimated false discovery rates by permuting HLA or CMV assignments 20 times. In a later analysis, co-occurring TCRs were grouped using DBSCAN, and TCRdist sequence similarity was added for clustering within HLA-allele-positive subsets. For co-occurrence clustering, repertoires with fewer than 30,000 or more than 120,000 public chains were excluded, along with five repertoires with anomalous nucleotide sharing. TCRdb mirrors the immuneACCESS table, restricted to in-frame sequences. Some clones are absent from its copies; in checked studies, under half trace to an unresolved V gene, and the reason for the others is unknown. The V and J calls and clone size are taken from that table; D and trimming were inferred from the DNA. Present in this sample are around 180,000 clones, 75% to 90% of which were seen just once. Of the sample, more than 1% is held by the ten largest clones.

Paper-wide results and their limitations: Most CMV-associated TCR beta chains appeared to be HLA-restricted in a later analysis, and the HLA associations seemed to be driven largely by CMV exposure. The earlier analysis of approximately 540 of the donors excluded about 16 rarely observed V segments, including chromosome 9 orphons, because counts were too low. Cytomegalovirus status was reported to be diagnosed by the classifier with high specificity and sensitivity in both the original and validation cohorts. This cohort had only TCR beta chains sequenced, and the lack of alpha or paired-chain data limited which features could be detected. Several of the top co-occurrence clusters appeared to be linked to parvovirus B19, influenza, CMV and Epstein-Barr virus, according to a later analysis. A later analysis found that TCR association rates varied across HLA loci, with DRB1 alleles showing the most associated TCRs and HLA-C alleles the fewest. A further reported finding was that TCR beta sequences accurately predicted the HLA-A and HLA-B alleles for most subjects in the first cohort. The 87-base-pair reads could not distinguish some IMGT-functional V segments, including TRBV6-2 and TRBV6-3, so those segments were excluded. Because HLA typing was missing for some donors at each locus, association tests included only the typed subset. In the study, some 160 TCR beta chains were listed as associated with cytomegalovirus. In a later analysis, more than 15,000 TCR beta sequences were associated with specific HLA alleles at a false discovery rate of 0.05. Correlated functional status among segregating V segments might reflect linkage disequilibrium, but an unknown experimental factor could not be ruled out. According to a later genetic analysis, donors in an Asian-associated ancestry cluster had fewer N-insertions in productive TCRs than the approximately 700-donor mean. A group of highly shared sequence variants was considered likely to be a technical artifact of the sequencing pipeline. The presence/absence analyses assumed that sequencing depth was roughly uniform across donors, and that assumption may not be true. When HLA alleles, especially DR and DQ, strongly co-occurred, TCR associations were difficult to assign to individual alleles. It was suggested by the authors that the approach could potentially be generalized to other disease states and immunological phenotypes. Broadly in line with IMGT annotations, most TCR beta V segments showed up in productive rearrangements about 87% or about 30% of the time in an earlier analysis of approximately 640 of the donors. CMV serostatus was the only immune exposure information available for the cohort. In a later analysis, HLA-associated TCR beta chains were found to be more clonally expanded and to have lower generation probabilities than equally common non-associated chains. In a later genetic analysis, a missense DCLRE1C variant was associated with V-gene and J-gene trimming of TCR beta chains, and the association was replicated in an independent cohort. Across donors, most TCR sequences were observed very rarely, whereas some public TCRs were present in many individuals. In vitro tests confirmed that a few of the cytomegalovirus-associated TCR beta chains recognize cytomegalovirus antigens.

V drops 0 bases and J drops 2 bases, leaving 11 bases in between. CDR1 and CDR2 (SGHDT, YYEEEE) derive from the germline V gene. The CDR3 has 15 amino acids, counting the end cysteine and phenylalanine. Of the read, only the CDR3 DNA is kept; its 45 bases are in frame from base 1. Worth noting for this clone: The target of this receptor is not known. No clone much larger than this one lies a single base away; base qualities are absent.

Specimen: PBMCs. This sequence was found in a boy aged 2 to 10 in good health and CMV-seronegative. The V and J segments used are TRBV5-6 and TRBJ1-2; a weak D assignment points to TRBD1 (5 bases agree). The bases read TGTGCCAGCAGCTTGGCCGGGGGAACCAACTATGGCTACACCTTC. Translation gives CASSLAGGTNYGYTF.